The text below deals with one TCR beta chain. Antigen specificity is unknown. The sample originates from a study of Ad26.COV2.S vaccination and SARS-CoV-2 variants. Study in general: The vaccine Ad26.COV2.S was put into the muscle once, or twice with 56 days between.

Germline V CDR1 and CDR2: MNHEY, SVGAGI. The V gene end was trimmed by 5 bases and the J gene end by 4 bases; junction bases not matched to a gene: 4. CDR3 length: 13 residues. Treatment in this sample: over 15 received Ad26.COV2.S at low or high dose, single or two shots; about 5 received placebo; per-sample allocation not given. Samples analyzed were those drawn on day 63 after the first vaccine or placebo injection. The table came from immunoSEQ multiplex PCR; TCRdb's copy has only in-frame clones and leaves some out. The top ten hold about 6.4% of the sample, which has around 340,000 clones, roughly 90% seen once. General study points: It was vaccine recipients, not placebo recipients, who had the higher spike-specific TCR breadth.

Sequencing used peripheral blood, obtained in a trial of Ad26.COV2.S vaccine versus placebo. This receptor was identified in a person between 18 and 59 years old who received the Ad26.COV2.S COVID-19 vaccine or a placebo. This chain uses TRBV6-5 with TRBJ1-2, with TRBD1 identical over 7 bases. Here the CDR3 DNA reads TGTGCCAGCAGTAACAGGGGCCTCTATGGCTACACCTTC. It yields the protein CASSNRGLYGYTF.